This paragraph reports one TCR beta chain. This sample stems from a study of blood T cell repertoires in COVID-19. Study background: Samples representing acute and convalescent COVID-19 were sourced from the United States, Italy and Spain. Sample material is recorded as cDNA or gDNA derived from T cells, B-cell-depleted T cells, or PBMCs.

The CDR3 extends over 15 amino acids. V lost 2 bases and J lost 8; bases outside the gene matches: 7. CDR1 and CDR2 from the germline V gene are KGHSH and LQKENI. TCRdb keeps only in-frame clones here, not all; method: immunoSEQ multiplex PCR. The profile covers just over 350,000 clones, with more than 75% appearing a single time and about 2.7% taken by the ten largest. Participant age was roughly 18 to 90 years, and participants resided in fewer than 25 US areas. Each recovered donor of Cohort 3 presented with two negative PCRs, clearance, or symptom resolution. Sequencing used PBMCs or T cells enriched from blood (not recorded which). This clonotype was sampled from a woman in her 30s who had recovered from COVID-19. V usage is TRBV18 and J usage is TRBJ1-4; TRBD1 agrees at 8 bases. The CDR3 DNA sequence: TGTGCCAGCTCACCATCGGACAGGGCGGGCGAAAAACTGTTTTTT. It translates to CASSPSDRAGEKLFF.